This TCR beta chain was documented in a study of T cell responses to AZD1222 COVID-19 vaccine. Germline V gene lookup returns CDR1 MDHEN and CDR2 SYDVKM. Trimming took 6 bases from V and 3 from J, leaving 11 bases between them. CDR3 length: 13 residues. Clones were sequenced by immunoSEQ multiplex PCR, and TCRdb holds only the in-frame ones, with some missing. The data contain some 85,000 clones, 90% to 95% of them singletons. The chain is built from TRBV28 and TRBJ1-1, with D possibly matching TRBD1 (6 bases). The sample was peripheral blood, taken on day 0 of AZD1222 vaccination. This receptor was identified in an adult in good health. The CDR3 protein is CASRTQGYTEAFF. CDR3 in DNA: TGTGCCAGCAGGACACAGGGTTACACTGAAGCTTTCTTT.